The 20 T cell receptor beta chains below all came from one sample that was sequenced in a study of Graves' ophthalmopathy and Graves' hyperthyroidism. TCR beta CDR3 regions were amplified from RNA transcripts. RT-PCR was first run with HTBI primers, then multiplex PCR in a second round. Using its own MiXCR run on the multiplex PCR reads, TCRdb lists one record per CDR3 protein. The top ten clones hold 11% of a sample with 1 million to 1.3 million distinct CDR3 sequences, less than 45% of them seen once. Sequencing input: peripheral blood or thyroid tissue (not recorded which). The receptors were gathered from an adult man with Graves' hyperthyroidism.

This clonotype was observed many times. This chain links TRBV11-2 with TRBJ2-7; D might be TRBD1 or TRBD2, each matching 6 bases. The CDR3 covers 15 residues. Trimming left V 5 bases short and J 4 bases short, with 18 bases between. CDR1 SGHAT and CDR2 FQNNGV come from the germline V gene. DNA for the CDR3: TGTGCCAGCAGCCGTCCCGGGGGACATGGGTACGAGCAGTACTTC. Translated: CASSRPGGHGYEQYF.

About this clonotype: A much more abundant neighbour one base away suggests this may be a read error. This chain connects TRBV7-2 to TRBJ2-2; tentatively, D is TRBD2 (5 bases). CDR3 length equals 13 residues. Germline V lookup: CDR1 SGHTA, CDR2 FQGNSA. The CDR3 loop is CASSRTSYGELVF. The CDR3 DNA reads TGTGCCAGCAGCCGGACGTCTTACGGGGAGCTGGTTTTT.

This clonotype was observed a few times. The DNA of the CDR3 is TGTGCCTGGGACGGACAGGGGATTTACTATGGCTACACCTTC. This sequence encodes CAWDGQGIYYGYTF. The chain is built from TRBV30 and TRBJ1-2; TRBD1 matches at 9 bases. Trimming took 5 bases from V and 3 from J; bases not matched to a gene: 7. The CDR3 extends over 14 amino acids. Germline V gene lookup returns CDR1 GTSNPN and CDR2 SVGIG (reference sequence).

This clonotype was counted at least ten times. CDR3 loop: CASSPIPGLAVTGELFF. CDR3 sequence (DNA): TGTGCCAGCAGTCCCATCCCGGGACTAGCGGTCACCGGGGAGCTGTTTTTT. This chain links TRBV7-2 with TRBJ2-2, with TRBD2 identical over 11 bases. In germline, CDR1 is SGHTA, CDR2 FQGNSA. The CDR3 length is 17 residues. Trimming took 6 bases from V and 4 from J; bases not matched to a gene: 10.

The chain couples TRBV29-1 to TRBJ2-2; 12 bases line up with TRBD1. The CDR3 runs 16 residues. Germline V gives CDR1 SQVTM, CDR2 ANQGSEA. The V segment lost 6 bases and the J segment 5 bases; nucleotides outside the gene matches: 10. The CDR3 nucleotides read TGCAGCGTGACCGGGACAGGGGGCAGGTGGACCGGGGAGCTGTTTTTT. Protein: CSVTGTGGRWTGELFF.

This chain connects TRBV5-1 to TRBJ1-2, with 8 bases aligning to TRBD1. The junction had 16 bases not matched to a gene; V was cut back by 3 bases and J by 3 bases. The CDR3 covers 18 residues. The V gene's germline CDR1 is SGHRS and CDR2 YFSETQ. The CDR3 loop is CASSWKGAGGSTDYGYTF. CDR3 nucleotides: TGCGCCAGCAGCTGGAAGGGGGCAGGGGGCAGTACGGACTATGGCTACACCTTC.

Of note for this clonotype: It may be a read error: a sequence one base away is much more abundant. This chain uses TRBV24-1 with TRBJ1-2; 9 bases are a match to TRBD1. Germline loops: CDR1 KGHDR, CDR2 SFDVKD. This CDR3 region has 15 residues. CDR3 DNA sequence: TGTGCCACCAGTGATCGGACAGGGGATAACTATGGCTACATCTTC. This gives the protein CATSDRTGDNYGYIF.

This clonotype was observed at least ten times. The chain is built from TRBV5-4 and TRBJ2-5; TRBD2 might be the D (5 bases). CDR1 is SGHNT and CDR2 is YYREEE in the germline V gene (reference sequence). The V and J ends lost 1 base and 5 bases respectively, with 9 bases between them. This CDR3 has 13 residues. CDR3 amino acids: CASSLMDFETQYF. CDR3 in DNA: TGTGCCAGCAGCTTGATGGACTTTGAGACCCAGTACTTC.

This clonotype was seen repeatedly, ten times or more. V usage is TRBV9 and J usage is TRBJ2-7; a possible D gene is TRBD1 (5 bases). The length of the CDR3 is 14 residues. From germline, CDR1 is SGDLS and CDR2 YYNGEE. The ends were cut back, 0 bases at V and 3 bases at J, with 10 bases in the middle. Here the CDR3 DNA reads TGTGCCAGCAGCGTAGCTAGGGGCGGCTACGAGCAGTACTTC. Translating gives CASSVARGGYEQYF. The full variable domain, with the rest looked up from reference TRBV9 and TRBJ2-7, is DSGVTQTPKHLITATGQRVTLRCSPRSGDLSVYWYQQSLDQGLQFLIQYYNGEERAKGNILERFSAQQFPDLHSELNLSSLELGDSALYFCASSVARGGYEQYFGPGTRLTVT.

A word on this clonotype: Being one base from a much bigger clone, this may be a read error. The CDR3 region is CASRSGLTTYEQYF. In nucleotides, the CDR3 is TGTGCCAGCAGATCGGGCCTGACGACCTACGAGCAGTACTTC. The gene calls are TRBV12-3 or TRBV12-4 and TRBJ2-7; D uncertain. The CDR3 has 14 residues. Trimming removed 6 bases at V and 2 bases at J, with 14 bases between.

The table lists this clonotype with many counts. The chain joins TRBV29-1 to TRBJ1-2; D unresolved. V lost 7 bases to trimming and J lost 6 bases, with 6 bases between them. This CDR3 is built from 9 residues. CDR1 is SQVTM, CDR2 ANQGSEA, per germline. DNA for the CDR3: TGCAGCGACGGACATGGCTACACCTTC. Translated: CSDGHGYTF.

This clonotype was seen repeatedly, ten times or more. The chain's CDR3 is CASSLYWDSPLHF. In DNA form, the CDR3 reads TGTGCCAGCAGTCTTTACTGGGATTCACCCCTCCACTTT. This sequence joins TRBV2 and TRBJ1-6; the D is unclear. The CDR3 runs 13 residues. V was cut by 5 bases and J by 8 bases, with 10 bases left in between. The germline gives CDR1 SNHLY, CDR2 FYNNEI.

The rearrangement links TRBV11-2 to TRBJ2-2; the match to TRBD2 covers 12 bases. Germline V gene sequence: CDR1 SGHAT, CDR2 FQNNGV. With 8 bases clipped from V and 6 bases from J, the junction kept 1 base outside the gene matches. The CDR3 has 13 amino acids. The CDR3 protein is CASGLAGSGELFF. CDR3 coding DNA: TGTGCCAGCGGACTAGCGGGATCCGGGGAGCTGTTTTTT.

J is TRBJ1-2 and V is TRBV27; D is undetermined. The CDR3 runs to 13 residues. Trimming took 3 bases from V and 2 from J, leaving 7 bases between them. Germline CDR1 reads MNHEY; CDR2 reads SMNVEV (reference sequence). DNA for the CDR3: TGTGCCAGCAGTTTTAGAGACAACTATGGCTACACCTTC. Protein: CASSFRDNYGYTF.

On this clonotype itself: This sequence may be a read error, since a much larger clone differs from it by one base. The chain carries TRBV19 and TRBJ1-3; unclear D gene. The CDR3 contains 15 residues. Germline lookup yields CDR1 LNHDA and CDR2 SQIVND (reference sequence). Trimming removed 6 bases at V and 0 bases at J, with 12 bases between. CDR3: CASRINSSSGNTIYF. The DNA of the CDR3 is TGTGCCAGTAGGATCAACTCAAGCTCTGGAAACACCATATATTTT.

This clonotype showed up many times. This chain connects TRBV6-5 to TRBJ2-5; perhaps TRBD2 as D (6 bases). The CDR3 contains 13 residues. From germline, CDR1 is MNHEY and CDR2 SVGAGI. V was cut by 6 bases and J by 7 bases, with 15 bases left in between. The CDR3 loop reads CASRQLATGTQYF. The CDR3 DNA is TGTGCCAGCAGACAACTAGCAACCGGGACCCAGTACTTC.

The V gene is TRBV12-3 or TRBV12-4, the J gene TRBJ1-2, with a weak D call TRBD1 (5 bases). The CDR3 sequence is 13 residues long. V shed 3 bases and J shed 12 bases, with 17 bases lying between them. The chain's CDR3 is CASSFDSRPGNTF. In DNA form, the CDR3 reads TGTGCCAGCAGTTTCGACAGTCGTCCTGGAAACACCTTC.

This clonotype was recorded at least ten times. V is TRBV6-6 and J is TRBJ1-2, with D tentatively TRBD1 (5 bases). The CDR3 has 16 residues. V lost 0 bases to trimming and J lost 0 bases, with 11 bases between them. CDR1 MNHNY and CDR2 SVGAGI come from the germline V gene (reference sequence). CDR3 in DNA: TGTGCCAGCAGTTACTCTCGTGACAGCGCTAACTATGGCTACACCTTC. This sequence encodes CASSYSRDSANYGYTF.

This clonotype showed up just a few times. The V call is TRBV18, the J call TRBJ1-1; 7 bases line up with TRBD1. Trimming cost V 2 bases and J 3 bases; bases outside gene matches: 6. Germline V CDR1 and CDR2: KGHSH, LQKENI. The CDR3 runs to 15 residues. The CDR3 DNA follows: TGTGCCAGCTCACCAACGACAGGGCGATACACTGAAGCTTTCTTT. Protein: CASSPTTGRYTEAFF.

The sample holds a few counts of this clonotype. The CDR3 protein is CAISELWQGEAFF. The CDR3 DNA is TGTGCCATCAGTGAGTTGTGGCAGGGTGAAGCTTTCTTT. This chain uses TRBV10-3 with TRBJ1-1, with D perhaps TRBD1 (5 bases). There are 13 residues in the CDR3. CDR1 is ENHRY and CDR2 is SYGVKD in the germline V gene. V lost 1 base and J lost 7, with 10 bases in between.